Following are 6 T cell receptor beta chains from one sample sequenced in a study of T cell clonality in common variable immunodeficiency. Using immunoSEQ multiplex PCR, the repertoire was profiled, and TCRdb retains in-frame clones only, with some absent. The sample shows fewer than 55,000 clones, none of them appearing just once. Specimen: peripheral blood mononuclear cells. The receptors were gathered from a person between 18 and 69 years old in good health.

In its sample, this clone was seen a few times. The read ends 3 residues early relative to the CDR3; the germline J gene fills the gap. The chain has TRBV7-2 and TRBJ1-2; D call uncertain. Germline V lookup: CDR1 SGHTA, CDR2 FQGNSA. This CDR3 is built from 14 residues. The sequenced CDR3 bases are TGTGCCAGCAGCTTAGCACGGGGATACAATGAC. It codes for CASSLARGYND. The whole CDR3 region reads CASSLARGYNDYTF.

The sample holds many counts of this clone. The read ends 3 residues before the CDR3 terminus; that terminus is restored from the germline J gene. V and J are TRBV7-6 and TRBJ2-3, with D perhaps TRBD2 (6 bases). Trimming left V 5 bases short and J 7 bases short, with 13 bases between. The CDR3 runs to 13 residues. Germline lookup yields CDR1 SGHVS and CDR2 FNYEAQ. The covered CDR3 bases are TGTGCCAGCAGCAGAGGGACTTCAAATACG. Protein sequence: CASSRGTSNT. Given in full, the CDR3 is CASSRGTSNTQYF.

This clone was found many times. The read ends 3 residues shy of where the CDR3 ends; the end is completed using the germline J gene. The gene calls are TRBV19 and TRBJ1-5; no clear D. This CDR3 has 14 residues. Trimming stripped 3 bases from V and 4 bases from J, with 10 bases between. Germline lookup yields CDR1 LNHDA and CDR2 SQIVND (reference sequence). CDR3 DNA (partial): TGTGCCAGTAGTATTTCAGGAGGGAATCAGCCC. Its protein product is CASSISGGNQP. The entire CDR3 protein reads CASSISGGNQPQHF.

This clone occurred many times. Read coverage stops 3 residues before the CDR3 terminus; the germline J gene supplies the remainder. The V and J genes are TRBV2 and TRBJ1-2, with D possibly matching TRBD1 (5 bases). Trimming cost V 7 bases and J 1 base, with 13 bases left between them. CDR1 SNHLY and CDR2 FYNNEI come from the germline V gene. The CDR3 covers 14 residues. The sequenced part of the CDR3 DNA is TGTGCCAGCACCCCAGGGCGGATTAACTATGGC. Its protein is CASTPGRINYG. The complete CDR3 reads CASTPGRINYGYTF. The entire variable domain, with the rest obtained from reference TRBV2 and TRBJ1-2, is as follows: EPEVTQTPSHQVTQMGQEVILRCVPISNHLYFYWYRQILGQKVEFLVSFYNNEISEKSEIFDDQFSVERPDGSNFTLKIRSTKLEDSAMYFCASTPGRINYGYTFGSGTRLTVV.

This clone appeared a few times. The sequenced CDR3 bases are TGTGCCAGCAGTTTTGGACTAGCGGGGGGCACAGATACC. Translated: CASSFGLAGGTDT. The full CDR3 is CASSFGLAGGTDTYTF. The chain recombines TRBV7-3 with TRBJ1-2; D is possibly TRBD1 (6 bases). Read sequence stops 3 residues before the CDR3 end, and the germline J gene provides the missing end. This CDR3 comprises 16 residues. Per the germline V gene, CDR1 is SGHTA and CDR2 is FQGTGA.

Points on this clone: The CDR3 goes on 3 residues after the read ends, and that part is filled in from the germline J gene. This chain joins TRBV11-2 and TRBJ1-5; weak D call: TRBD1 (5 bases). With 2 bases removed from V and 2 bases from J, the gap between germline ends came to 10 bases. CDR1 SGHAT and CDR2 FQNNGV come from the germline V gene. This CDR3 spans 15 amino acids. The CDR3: CASSLSGRGNQPQHF. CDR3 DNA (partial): TGTGCCAGCAGCTTATCAGGGAGGGGCAATCAGCCC.